These 16 T cell receptor beta chains came from one sample sequenced in a study of cytomegalovirus exposure and HLA in healthy donors. The PCR made use of 60 Vbeta and 13 Jbeta primers. The data were produced by immunoSEQ multiplex PCR, yet TCRdb's version contains in-frame clones alone and is incomplete. The sample carries about 160,000 clones, approximately 82% recorded once. Sequenced: PBMCs. The source of these receptors is a male donor in good health and CMV-seronegative.

This chain joins TRBV7-9 and TRBJ1-2, with a possible D match to TRBD1 (5 bases). The V gene's germline CDR1 is SEHNR and CDR2 FQNEAQ (reference sequence). This CDR3 is built from 17 residues. Trimming removed 1 base at V and 4 bases at J, with 19 bases between. The DNA for the CDR3 is TGTGCCAGCAGCTTAGAGGCTGCTGGTAGACAGTCCTATGGCTACACCTTC. This translates into CASSLEAAGRQSYGYTF.

J is TRBJ2-3 and V is TRBV7-2; 14 bases are shared with TRBD2. The CDR3 length is 15 residues. Germline trimming cut 1 base from V and 7 bases from J; bases unmatched to any gene: 1. The germline CDR1 and CDR2 sequences are SGHTA and FQGNSA. CDR3 sequence: CASSLGTSGRNTQYF. CDR3 sequence (DNA): TGTGCCAGCAGCTTAGGGACTAGCGGGAGGAATACGCAGTATTTT.

This chain connects TRBV9 to TRBJ2-3, with 8 bases aligning to TRBD2. Trimming removed 0 bases from V and 1 base from J; junction bases left unmatched: 1. Per the germline V gene, CDR1 is SGDLS and CDR2 is YYNGEE. The CDR3 contains 15 residues. The CDR3: CASSVELAGTDTQYF. The CDR3 nucleotides read TGTGCCAGCAGCGTAGAACTAGCGGGCACAGATACGCAGTATTTT.

The chain carries TRBV27 and TRBJ1-3; D ambiguous. V was clipped by 6 bases and J by 5 bases, with 17 bases between them. The length of the CDR3 is 15 residues. The V gene's germline CDR1 is MNHEY and CDR2 SMNVEV (reference sequence). The CDR3 bases are TGTGCCAGCAGCCGGGGTGAAGGGAGTCGAAACACCATATATTTT. Translation: CASSRGEGSRNTIYF.

This chain links TRBV10-3 with TRBJ2-3, with D tentatively TRBD1 (6 bases). Germline V gives CDR1 ENHRY, CDR2 SYGVKD. With 6 bases removed from V and 4 bases from J, the gap between germline ends came to 17 bases. CDR3 length: 15 amino acids. This CDR3 reads CAIRESTGGADTQYF. The CDR3 nucleotides are TGTGCCATCAGGGAATCGACTGGGGGCGCAGATACGCAGTATTTT.

Worth noting for this clone: Other DNA sequences in this specimen translate into the identical CDR3. The chain employs TRBV18 and TRBJ2-1, with TRBD2 as a possible D gene (6 bases). V lost 2 bases to trimming and J lost 5 bases, with 10 bases between them. In germline, CDR1 is KGHSH, CDR2 LQKENI. The CDR3 has 14 amino acids. Here the CDR3 DNA reads TGTGCCAGCTCACCAGGGACGGGGGACAATGAGCAGTTCTTC. Its translation is CASSPGTGDNEQFF.

The V gene is TRBV29-1, the J gene TRBJ2-1; possible D gene TRBD2, 5 bases. CDR3 size: 14 residues. CDR1 and CDR2 (germline): SQVTM, ANQGSEA. V was clipped by 5 bases and J by 8 bases, with 19 bases between them. The CDR3 spells CSVMRGSPSDEQFF. CDR3 coding DNA: TGCAGCGTTATGAGAGGGAGCCCCAGTGATGAGCAGTTCTTC.

The rearrangement uses TRBV5-4 and TRBJ2-7, with D unclear. From germline, CDR1 is SGHNT and CDR2 YYREEE (reference sequence). V lost 0 bases and J lost 2, with 6 bases in between. This CDR3 comprises 13 residues. CDR3 nucleotide sequence: TGTGCCAGCAGCTTGGGCAGAACCTACGAGCAGTACTTC. Its translation: CASSLGRTYEQYF.

The chain employs TRBV27 and TRBJ1-2; no clear D gene. V was trimmed by 5 bases and J by 4 bases, leaving 8 bases between them. In germline, CDR1 is MNHEY, CDR2 SMNVEV (reference sequence). The length of the CDR3 is 12 residues. The CDR3 bases are TGTGCCAGCAGTGCAGGATTCTATGGCTACACCTTC. It yields the protein CASSAGFYGYTF.

CDR3 sequence: CASSSPGQGDEQYF. The CDR3 region has the DNA TGTGCCAGCAGCTCTCCGGGACAGGGGGACGAGCAGTACTTC. The J gene is TRBJ2-7, the V gene TRBV11-1; TRBD1 matches at 11 bases. Trimming cost V 4 bases and J 5 bases; bases outside gene matches: 4. Germline CDR1 and CDR2: SGHAT and FQDESV (reference sequence). This CDR3 region has 14 residues.

This chain joins TRBV11-2 and TRBJ2-5, with 12 bases identical to TRBD2. CDR1 is SGHAT, CDR2 FQNNGV, per germline. Trimming took 4 bases from V and 5 from J; bases not matched to a gene: 5. The CDR3 covers 15 residues. Here the CDR3 reads CASSSLAGGPETQYF. The CDR3 DNA sequence: TGTGCCAGCAGCTCTCTAGCGGGGGGGCCCGAGACCCAGTACTTC.

This chain uses TRBV10-3 with TRBJ2-3; TRBD2 is a possible D gene (5 bases). Germline assignment: CDR1 ENHRY and CDR2 SYGVKD. V dropped 3 bases and J dropped 3 bases, with 13 bases sitting between them. The CDR3 totals 15 residues. The CDR3: CAISDSGSRTDTQYF. The CDR3 DNA follows: TGTGCCATCAGTGATTCGGGATCTAGGACAGATACGCAGTATTTT.

V is TRBV6-5 and J is TRBJ1-2, with TRBD1 matching 7 bases. The CDR3 loop spans 13 amino acids. J was trimmed by 4 bases and V by 4 bases; bases with no gene match: 3. CDR1 and CDR2 (germline): MNHEY, SVGAGI. As DNA, the CDR3 is TGTGCCAGCAGTTGGGGACAGTTCTATGGCTACACCTTC. As protein: CASSWGQFYGYTF.

This clone has just one count. The CDR3: CASSNRGANSPLHF. CDR3 nucleotide sequence: TGTGCCAGCAGTAACAGGGGCGCAAATTCACCCCTCCACTTT. The chain employs TRBV27 and TRBJ1-6, with 7 positions matching TRBD1. The J segment lost 7 bases and the V segment lost 5 bases, leaving 5 bases of the junction unmatched. This CDR3 region has 14 residues. Germline CDR1 is MNHEY and CDR2 is SMNVEV (reference sequence).

The genes are TRBV7-6 and TRBJ2-1, with D possibly matching TRBD2 (5 bases). The CDR3 loop spans 12 amino acids. Trimming left V 10 bases short and J 5 bases short, with 12 bases between. Germline CDR1 and CDR2: SGHVS and FNYEAQ. The CDR3 DNA reads as TGTGCCATACTAGTGGGGAACAATGAGCAGTTCTTC. This gives the protein CAILVGNNEQFF.

This clone has just one count. This chain uses TRBV11-2 with TRBJ1-2, with 10 nucleotides matching TRBD1. Germline trimming cut 5 bases from V and 7 bases from J; bases unmatched to any gene: 7. In germline, CDR1 is SGHAT, CDR2 FQNNGV. The CDR3 spans 14 residues. CDR3 sequence reads: CASSPRDRGSGYTF. CDR3 coding DNA: TGTGCCAGCAGCCCCCGGGACAGGGGTTCTGGCTACACCTTC.